This T cell receptor (beta chain) was sequenced during a study of T cells in Graves' hyperthyroidism and ophthalmopathy. Researchers defined stable Graves' hyperthyroidism as no ophthalmopathy progression within 18 months. This clonotype was detected ten times or more. Amplified regions were TCR beta CDR3 sequences from RNA transcripts. First-round RT-PCR with HTBI primers amplified the TCR CDR3 region. TCRdb reprocessed the multiplex PCR reads with MiXCR, giving one entry per CDR3 protein. The table has about 350,000 distinct CDR3 sequences, about 19% seen once. V was trimmed by 2 bases and J by 5 bases, leaving 10 bases between them. The CDR3 runs to 13 residues. Germline V gene data show CDR1 as SGHKS and CDR2 as YYEKEE (reference sequence).

The chain has TRBV5-5 and TRBJ2-5; D tentatively fits TRBD1 or TRBD2 (5 bases each). Sequenced material: blood. The sequence was obtained from a woman aged 18-30 years with Graves' hyperthyroidism. CDR3 region: CASSFEGWETQYF. The CDR3 bases are TGTGCCAGCAGCTTTGAGGGGTGGGAGACCCAGTACTTC.